This T cell receptor (beta chain) originates from a study of type 1 regulatory T cells. Overall study: An in vitro protocol generated T-allo10, a Tr1-enriched, alloantigen-specific CD4 T cell product.

Each CDR3 protein is one row after TCRdb ran MiXCR on the reads. This sample yields some 90,000 distinct CDR3 sequences, of which less than 40% are seen a single time; about 2.4% belongs to the top ten. In its sample, this clonotype was seen a few times. Trimming removed 0 bases at V and 4 bases at J, with 11 bases between. Germline CDR1 and CDR2: SGDLS and YYNGEE. This CDR3 has 16 residues. The sequence came from a human donor in good health. The chain carries TRBV9 and TRBJ2-6; the D is unclear. The source material was CD4+ T cells, either the whole sample or a sorted fraction (not recorded which). CDR3 sequence: CASSVATGSGANVLTF. CDR3 nucleotides: TGTGCCAGCAGCGTAGCTACCGGGTCGGGGGCCAACGTCCTGACTTTC.